This TCR beta chain was profiled in a study of regulatory T cells in long-lasting Graves disease. The authors built TCR beta libraries using iRepertoire HTBI primers and Arm-PCR of CDR3 regions. From the multiplex PCR reads, TCRdb called clonotypes with MiXCR, one entry per CDR3 protein. The data contain approximately 490,000 distinct CDR3 sequences, 15% to 20% of them singletons. The CDR3 sequence is 14 residues long. Germline assignment: CDR1 KGHDR and CDR2 SFDVKD. On this clonotype itself: The antigen remains undetermined. A much larger clone differs by one base, so this may be a read error.

Study-level findings and limits: Results may be inaccurate due to the small sample size. There were preferences for TRBV28, TRBJ1-2 and TRBJ2-5 in persistent disease.

Time point in this sample: newly diagnosed GD, antithyroid drugs for less than 3 months. The TCR library was prepared using RNA isolated from PBMCs. These data were also reused for a study on T cells in Graves' hyperthyroidism and ophthalmopathy. That paper states: Aged 18 to 65, the patients had hyperthyroidism that was newly diagnosed and had lasted under 2 months. With the HTBI primer set, the TCR CDR3 went through a first round of RT-PCR.

This chain links TRBV24-1 with TRBJ2-1; 7 positions match TRBD2. The TCR comes from a man aged 40-49 years with Graves disease. The starting material was peripheral blood mononuclear cells (PBMCs), obtained at new diagnosis, from a patient treated with antithyroid drugs. As DNA, the CDR3 is TGTGCCACCGGGGGGGAAAGGGGCGGGAATGAGCAGCTCTTC. Translated: CATGGERGGNEQLF.